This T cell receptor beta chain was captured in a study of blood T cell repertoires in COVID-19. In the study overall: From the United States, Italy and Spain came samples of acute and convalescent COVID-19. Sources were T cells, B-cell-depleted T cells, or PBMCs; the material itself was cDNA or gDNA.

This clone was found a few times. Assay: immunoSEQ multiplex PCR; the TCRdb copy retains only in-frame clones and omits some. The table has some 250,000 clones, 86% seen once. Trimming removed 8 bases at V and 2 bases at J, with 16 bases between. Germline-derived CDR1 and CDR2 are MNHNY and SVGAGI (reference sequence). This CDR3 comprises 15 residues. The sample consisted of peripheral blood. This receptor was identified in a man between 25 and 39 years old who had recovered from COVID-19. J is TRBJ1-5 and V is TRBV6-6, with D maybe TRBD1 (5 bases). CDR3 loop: CASDLQGRGNQPQHF. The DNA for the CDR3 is TGTGCCAGCGATCTCCAGGGTCGGGGCAATCAGCCCCAGCATTTT.